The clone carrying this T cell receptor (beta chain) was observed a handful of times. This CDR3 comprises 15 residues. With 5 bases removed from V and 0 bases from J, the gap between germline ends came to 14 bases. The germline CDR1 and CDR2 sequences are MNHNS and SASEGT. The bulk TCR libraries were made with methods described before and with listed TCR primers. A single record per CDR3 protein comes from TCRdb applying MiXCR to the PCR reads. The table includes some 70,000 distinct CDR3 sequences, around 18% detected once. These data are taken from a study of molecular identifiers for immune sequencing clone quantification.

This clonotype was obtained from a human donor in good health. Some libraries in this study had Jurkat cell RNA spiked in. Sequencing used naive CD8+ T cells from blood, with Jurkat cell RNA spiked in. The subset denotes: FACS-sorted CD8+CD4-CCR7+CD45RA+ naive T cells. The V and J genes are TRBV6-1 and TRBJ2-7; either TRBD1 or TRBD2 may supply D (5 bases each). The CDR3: CASSPGTVSSYEQYF. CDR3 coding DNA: TGTGCCAGCAGTCCCGGGACGGTGAGCTCCTACGAGCAGTACTTC.